This T cell receptor beta chain was sequenced for a study of T cell responses to AZD1222 COVID-19 vaccine. Study-level results: Within unmutated variant regions lay the reported targets of nearly half of spike-specific TCRs. Clonal diversity was possibly underestimated; the donors were predominantly white British and more often female.

The V end lost 6 bases, the J end lost 0 bases, and 13 bases lay between the germline ends. The CDR3 loop spans 15 amino acids. Germline V gene sequence: CDR1 SGHTS, CDR2 YDEGEE. On this clone itself: The antigen remains unidentified.

The data were produced by immunoSEQ multiplex PCR, yet TCRdb's version contains in-frame clones alone and is incomplete. The repertoire holds 40,000 to 65,000 clones, with roughly 80% as singletons. The clonotype comes from an adult in good health. This specimen was peripheral blood, taken on day 0 of AZD1222 vaccination. J is TRBJ1-3 and V is TRBV5-8; D remains unclear. The CDR3 reads CASNPTDFSGNTIYF. The CDR3 nucleotides are TGTGCCAGCAACCCCACCGACTTCTCTGGAAACACCATATATTTT.